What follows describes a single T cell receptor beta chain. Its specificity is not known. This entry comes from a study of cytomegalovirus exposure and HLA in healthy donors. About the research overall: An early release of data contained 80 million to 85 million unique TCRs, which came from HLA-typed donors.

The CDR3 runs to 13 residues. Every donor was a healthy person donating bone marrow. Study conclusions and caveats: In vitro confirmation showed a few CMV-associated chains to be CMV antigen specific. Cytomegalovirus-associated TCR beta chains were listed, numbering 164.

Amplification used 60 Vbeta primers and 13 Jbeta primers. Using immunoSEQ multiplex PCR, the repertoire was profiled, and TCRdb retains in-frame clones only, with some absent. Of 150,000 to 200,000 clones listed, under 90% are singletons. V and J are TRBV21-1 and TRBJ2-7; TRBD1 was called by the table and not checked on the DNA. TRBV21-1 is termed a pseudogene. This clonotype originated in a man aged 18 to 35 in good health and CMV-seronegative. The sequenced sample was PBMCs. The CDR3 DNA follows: TGTGCCAGCAGCACCAGGGAAGGGTACGAGCAGTACTTC. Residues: CASSTREGYEQYF.